Below, 5 T cell receptor beta chains from the same sample are listed, as sequenced in a study of cytomegalovirus exposure and HLA in healthy donors. Primers for the PCR totalled 60 Vbeta and 13 Jbeta. Some clones are missing from TCRdb's copy, which holds only in-frame ones; the method was immunoSEQ multiplex PCR. The sample lists about 220,000 clones; approximately 70% were seen once. What was sequenced was PBMCs. The receptor source for this set is a woman between 25 and 40 years old in good health and CMV-seronegative.

This clone was counted a single time. The chain joins TRBV10-3 to TRBJ2-5; weak D call: TRBD2 (5 bases). The germline CDR1 and CDR2 sequences are ENHRY and SYGVKD. This CDR3 has 15 residues. V dropped 0 bases and J dropped 4 bases, with 12 bases sitting between them. The CDR3 loop reads CAISESGTGRETQYF. The CDR3 region has the DNA TGTGCCATCAGTGAGTCGGGAACGGGAAGAGAGACCCAGTACTTC.

This clone has more than one count but fewer than ten. The chain joins TRBV2 to TRBJ2-5, with D possibly TRBD2 on 5 matching bases. Germline CDR1 and CDR2: SNHLY and FYNNEI. The CDR3 spans 14 residues. Trimming shortened V by 10 bases and J by 5 bases, and 20 bases separated the two germline ends. CDR3 region: CATTELGPGETQYF. The DNA for the CDR3 is TGTGCCACCACCGAGCTCGGGCCGGGGGAGACCCAGTACTTC.

The rearrangement uses TRBV30 and TRBJ2-5; 10 nucleotides align to TRBD2. Germline CDR1 GTSNPN, CDR2 SVGIG (reference sequence). The CDR3 is made up of 18 amino acids. The V and J ends lost 0 bases and 5 bases, in that order; junction bases with no gene match: 15. CDR3 amino acids: CAWSVGAGGPRAGETQYF. The CDR3 DNA reads TGTGCCTGGAGTGTAGGAGCGGGAGGGCCCCGGGCCGGGGAGACCCAGTACTTC.

The chain links TRBV4-1 to TRBJ2-1; perhaps TRBD1 as D (5 bases). Trimming took off 0 bases at V and 6 bases at J, with 9 bases between the two ends. Germline CDR1 and CDR2: MGHRA and YSYEKL. The CDR3 contains 14 residues. The CDR3 sequence is CASSQDMGPNEQFF. The CDR3 DNA sequence: TGCGCCAGCAGCCAAGATATGGGGCCCAATGAGCAGTTCTTC.

This clone was counted only a few times. The J gene is TRBJ1-1, the V gene TRBV30; possible D gene TRBD1, 5 bases. V was cut by 7 bases and J by 0 bases, with 12 bases left in between. The CDR3 totals 13 residues. CDR1 is GTSNPN, CDR2 SVGIG, per germline (reference sequence). CDR3 DNA: TGTGCCTCGAAATACAGGTTGAACACTGAAGCTTTCTTT. The encoded protein is CASKYRLNTEAFF.